Listed below are T cell receptor beta chains from one sample, sequenced in a study of post-analysis software for immune sequencing data. One entry per CDR3 protein results from TCRdb running MiXCR on the PCR reads. The sample includes hundreds of thousands of distinct CDR3 sequences, about 27% of them seen just once. The specimen sequenced was blood. The source is a girl between 10 and 17 years old with multiple sclerosis. CDR3s include the opening cysteine and the closing phenylalanine or tryptophan. The order of the fields is CDR3 DNA, CDR3 protein, clone size, D gene, J gene, V gene, CDR3 length. The D gene is left open where the match is weak. Where a row states a size, it is once, few, many or the class of an expanded clone; other rows omit it.

CDR3 DNA: TGTGCCAGCAGCTTATCGCTAGCGGGGGGGGACAATGAGCAGTTCTTC
CDR3 protein: CASSLSLAGGDNEQFF
clone size: few
D gene: TRBD2
J gene: TRBJ2-1
V gene: TRBV7-8
CDR3 length: 16

CDR3 DNA: TGTGCCAGCAGTGGATATCGACTAGCGGGATTTGGTGACGAGCAGTACTTC
CDR3 protein: CASSGYRLAGFGDEQYF
clone size: -
D gene: TRBD2
J gene: TRBJ2-7
V gene: TRBV25-1
CDR3 length: 17

CDR3 DNA: TGCAGCGTTGGAGAACAGAGATCTGGAAACACCATATATTTT
CDR3 protein: CSVGEQRSGNTIYF
clone size: -
D gene: -
J gene: TRBJ1-3
V gene: TRBV29-1
CDR3 length: 14

CDR3 DNA: TGTGCCACCAGTGATTCGACAGTACTCTATGGCTACACCTTC
CDR3 protein: CATSDSTVLYGYTF
clone size: -
D gene: -
J gene: TRBJ1-2
V gene: TRBV24-1
CDR3 length: 14

CDR3 DNA: TGTGCCAGCAGCCAGAGCGGGAAAATCTACGAGCAGTACTTC
CDR3 protein: CASSQSGKIYEQYF
clone size: few
D gene: TRBD2
J gene: TRBJ2-7
V gene: TRBV3-1
CDR3 length: 14

CDR3 DNA: TGTGCCAGCAGTGATGACAGGGATTACAATGAGCAGTTCTTC
CDR3 protein: CASSDDRDYNEQFF
clone size: -
D gene: TRBD1
J gene: TRBJ2-1
V gene: TRBV2
CDR3 length: 14

CDR3 DNA: TGTGCCAGCAGCCCGTCGACTAGCGGGGTGGTTGAGCAGTTCTTC
CDR3 protein: CASSPSTSGVVEQFF
clone size: many
D gene: TRBD2
J gene: TRBJ2-1
V gene: TRBV7-9
CDR3 length: 15

CDR3 DNA: TGTGCCAGCAGCTTGACGGGGTTTGTCTATGGCTACACCTTC
CDR3 protein: CASSLTGFVYGYTF
clone size: few
D gene: -
J gene: TRBJ1-2
V gene: TRBV5-6
CDR3 length: 14

CDR3 DNA: TGTGCCAGCAGTTTTAGTGTTGGGACAGGGGGGAAGACCCAGTACTTC
CDR3 protein: CASSFSVGTGGKTQYF
clone size: -
D gene: TRBD1
J gene: TRBJ2-5
V gene: TRBV12-3/TRBV12-4
CDR3 length: 16

CDR3 DNA: TGTGCCAGCAGCTCCCCGGGCAGGCTCCAAGAGACCCAGTACTTC
CDR3 protein: CASSSPGRLQETQYF
clone size: -
D gene: -
J gene: TRBJ2-5
V gene: TRBV7-9
CDR3 length: 15

CDR3 DNA: TGTGCCAGCAGTTTTGACAGGGGGCAGGCAGATACGCAGTATTTT
CDR3 protein: CASSFDRGQADTQYF
clone size: -
D gene: TRBD1
J gene: TRBJ2-3
V gene: TRBV12-3/TRBV12-4
CDR3 length: 15

CDR3 DNA: TGTGCCAGCTCACCACGGGCAAGTGAGACCCAGTACTTC
CDR3 protein: CASSPRASETQYF
clone size: few
D gene: -
J gene: TRBJ2-5
V gene: TRBV18
CDR3 length: 13

CDR3 DNA: TGCAGTGCTACTGCGCAGCGGCCGACCTACAATGAGCAGTTCTTC
CDR3 protein: CSATAQRPTYNEQFF
clone size: -
D gene: -
J gene: TRBJ2-1
V gene: TRBV20-1
CDR3 length: 15

CDR3 DNA: TGTGCCAGCAGCTTGATAAGGGATGAGCAGTACTTC
CDR3 protein: CASSLIRDEQYF
clone size: -
D gene: -
J gene: TRBJ2-5
V gene: TRBV7-2
CDR3 length: 12

CDR3 DNA: TGCAGCGCGGGGACAGCCACCTACGAGCAGTACTTC
CDR3 protein: CSAGTATYEQYF
clone size: -
D gene: TRBD1
J gene: TRBJ2-7
V gene: TRBV29-1
CDR3 length: 12

CDR3 DNA: TGTGCCAGCAGCGGGAGGAAGAACTATGGCTACACCTTC
CDR3 protein: CASSGRKNYGYTF
clone size: few
D gene: -
J gene: TRBJ1-2
V gene: TRBV2
CDR3 length: 13

CDR3 DNA: TGCGCCAGCAGCTTGGGAAGGGCACAGATCAACTATGGCTACACCTTC
CDR3 protein: CASSLGRAQINYGYTF
clone size: few
D gene: -
J gene: TRBJ1-2
V gene: TRBV5-1
CDR3 length: 16

CDR3 DNA: TGTGCCAGCAGTTACGCGGGAGAGCAGTTCTTC
CDR3 protein: CASSYAGEQFF
clone size: few
D gene: -
J gene: TRBJ2-1
V gene: TRBV6-5
CDR3 length: 11

CDR3 DNA: TGTGCCAGCAGGCGGATACAGGGTTACACTGAAGCTTTCTTT
CDR3 protein: CASRRIQGYTEAFF
clone size: few
D gene: -
J gene: TRBJ1-1
V gene: TRBV6-1
CDR3 length: 14

CDR3 DNA: TGCGCCAGCAGGATAGACTTTAGCAATCAGCCCCAGCATTTT
CDR3 protein: CASRIDFSNQPQHF
clone size: -
D gene: -
J gene: TRBJ1-5
V gene: TRBV5-1
CDR3 length: 14

CDR3 DNA: TGTGCCAGCACCGGGACAGAGACCCAGTACTTC
CDR3 protein: CASTGTETQYF
clone size: -
D gene: -
J gene: TRBJ2-5
V gene: TRBV6-1
CDR3 length: 11

CDR3 DNA: TGTGCCACGGAGGTCGGGGGGGCGAGCACTGAAGCTTTCTTT
CDR3 protein: CATEVGGASTEAFF
clone size: -
D gene: -
J gene: TRBJ1-1
V gene: TRBV10-3
CDR3 length: 14

CDR3 DNA: TGTGCCAGCCCACCACCCCGGTCTGAGGTCATCTACGAGCAGTACTTC
CDR3 protein: CASPPPRSEVIYEQYF
clone size: -
D gene: -
J gene: TRBJ2-7
V gene: TRBV18
CDR3 length: 16

CDR3 DNA: TGTGCCAGCAGTTTGACAGGCTATGCCGACAATGAGCAGTTCTTC
CDR3 protein: CASSLTGYADNEQFF
clone size: -
D gene: -
J gene: TRBJ2-1
V gene: TRBV12-3/TRBV12-4
CDR3 length: 15

CDR3 DNA: TGTGCCAGCAGCCTGGGACACAACGGGTCACCCCTCCACTTT
CDR3 protein: CASSLGHNGSPLHF
clone size: few
D gene: -
J gene: TRBJ1-6
V gene: TRBV7-9
CDR3 length: 14

CDR3 DNA: TGCAGTGCTGTCAGGGGGCGCGATCAGCCCCAGCATTTT
CDR3 protein: CSAVRGRDQPQHF
clone size: -
D gene: TRBD1
J gene: TRBJ1-5
V gene: TRBV20-1
CDR3 length: 13

CDR3 DNA: TGTGCCAGCTCACCACGAGGGACTCCTACCCGGGGGGAGCAGTTCTTC
CDR3 protein: CASSPRGTPTRGEQFF
clone size: -
D gene: -
J gene: TRBJ2-1
V gene: TRBV18
CDR3 length: 16

CDR3 DNA: TGTGCCAGCAGCCCCCCGGTCTCTAGCGGGAAGTACGAGCAGTACTTC
CDR3 protein: CASSPPVSSGKYEQYF
clone size: few
D gene: TRBD2
J gene: TRBJ2-7
V gene: TRBV13
CDR3 length: 16

CDR3 DNA: TGTGCCAGCAGCTTCGGGTTTCAATCTGGCGGGACCCAGTACTTC
CDR3 protein: CASSFGFQSGGTQYF
clone size: -
D gene: -
J gene: TRBJ2-5
V gene: TRBV7-8
CDR3 length: 15

CDR3 DNA: TGTGCCAGTAGTATCACGGGTATAGGACAGGAATCCTACGAGCAGTACTTC
CDR3 protein: CASSITGIGQESYEQYF
clone size: -
D gene: TRBD1
J gene: TRBJ2-7
V gene: TRBV19
CDR3 length: 17

CDR3 DNA: TGTGCCAGCAGCCAAGCGCATGGGGGCACTGAAGCTTTCTTT
CDR3 protein: CASSQAHGGTEAFF
clone size: -
D gene: -
J gene: TRBJ1-1
V gene: TRBV3-1
CDR3 length: 14

CDR3 DNA: TGCGCCAGCAGCCAAGGGAGGGGGCGGATCGCCGGGGAGCTGTTTTTT
CDR3 protein: CASSQGRGRIAGELFF
clone size: -
D gene: -
J gene: TRBJ2-2
V gene: TRBV4-3
CDR3 length: 16

CDR3 DNA: TGTGCCAGCTCACCGGAACAGGGAGGGACCTACGAGCAGTACTTC
CDR3 protein: CASSPEQGGTYEQYF
clone size: -
D gene: -
J gene: TRBJ2-7
V gene: TRBV18
CDR3 length: 15

CDR3 DNA: TGCGCCAGCAGCCAAGATATCGGGGGCCGTAAGGACATTCAGTACTTC
CDR3 protein: CASSQDIGGRKDIQYF
clone size: few
D gene: -
J gene: TRBJ2-4
V gene: TRBV4-1
CDR3 length: 16

CDR3 DNA: TGCAGCGGAGGGGATTACAATGAGCAGTTCTTC
CDR3 protein: CSGGDYNEQFF
clone size: few
D gene: -
J gene: TRBJ2-1
V gene: TRBV29-1
CDR3 length: 11

CDR3 DNA: TGCGCCAGCAGCCGAGGTAGTCTCTCCAATGAGCAGTTCTTC
CDR3 protein: CASSRGSLSNEQFF
clone size: -
D gene: -
J gene: TRBJ2-1
V gene: TRBV4-3
CDR3 length: 14

CDR3 DNA: TGTGCCAGCAGTTTAAACCCCGCGGGGCAGCCCCAGCATTTT
CDR3 protein: CASSLNPAGQPQHF
clone size: -
D gene: -
J gene: TRBJ1-5
V gene: TRBV12-3/TRBV12-4
CDR3 length: 14

CDR3 DNA: TGCGCCAGCAGCCGAGAGGGAGGTTTGCCTGTTGAGCAGTTCTTC
CDR3 protein: CASSREGGLPVEQFF
clone size: few
D gene: -
J gene: TRBJ2-1
V gene: TRBV5-1
CDR3 length: 15

CDR3 DNA: TGTGCCAGCAACCAATGGGCACAAAACACTGAAGCTTTCTTT
CDR3 protein: CASNQWAQNTEAFF
clone size: once
D gene: -
J gene: TRBJ1-1
V gene: TRBV3-1
CDR3 length: 14

CDR3 DNA: TGTGCCACCAGTGGACGAACGAATCTCTATGGCTACACCTTC
CDR3 protein: CATSGRTNLYGYTF
clone size: -
D gene: -
J gene: TRBJ1-2
V gene: TRBV24-1
CDR3 length: 14

CDR3 DNA: TGTGCCAGGGACCGCGGGGGCAGCTCCTACAATGAGCAGTTCTTC
CDR3 protein: CARDRGGSSYNEQFF
clone size: few
D gene: -
J gene: TRBJ2-1
V gene: TRBV2
CDR3 length: 15

CDR3 DNA: TGCGCCAGCGCCCGCGGAGAGAGCTCCTATAATTCACCCCTCCACTTT
CDR3 protein: CASARGESSYNSPLHF
clone size: -
D gene: -
J gene: TRBJ1-6
V gene: TRBV5-1
CDR3 length: 16

CDR3 DNA: TGCAACGTAAGGACAGGGGGATACTACGAGCAGTACTTC
CDR3 protein: CNVRTGGYYEQYF
clone size: -
D gene: TRBD1
J gene: TRBJ2-7
V gene: TRBV29-1
CDR3 length: 13

CDR3 DNA: TGTGCCAGCAGCCCGAGGACAGGGATTAAAGCTTTCTTT
CDR3 protein: CASSPRTGIKAFF
clone size: many
D gene: TRBD1
J gene: TRBJ1-1
V gene: TRBV7-9
CDR3 length: 13

CDR3 DNA: TGCAGTGCTAGAGAGGATGGTCATGAGCAGTTCTTC
CDR3 protein: CSAREDGHEQFF
clone size: -
D gene: -
J gene: TRBJ2-1
V gene: TRBV20-1
CDR3 length: 12

CDR3 DNA: TGCAGCGTCCTCGAGGGAAGCGAGGTTGGCTACACCTTC
CDR3 protein: CSVLEGSEVGYTF
clone size: few
D gene: -
J gene: TRBJ1-2
V gene: TRBV29-1
CDR3 length: 13

CDR3 DNA: TGTGCCAGCAGTAGGGACCGGGGCAATCAGCCCCAGCATTTT
CDR3 protein: CASSRDRGNQPQHF
clone size: -
D gene: -
J gene: TRBJ1-5
V gene: TRBV7-2
CDR3 length: 14

CDR3 DNA: TGCAGTGCTAGAGACCCTGACCGGGACACTGAAGCTTTCTTT
CDR3 protein: CSARDPDRDTEAFF
clone size: few
D gene: -
J gene: TRBJ1-1
V gene: TRBV20-1
CDR3 length: 14

CDR3 DNA: TGTGCCAGCAGTTCCAGGCGGACAGGCGGGAACACTGAAGCTTTCTTT
CDR3 protein: CASSSRRTGGNTEAFF
clone size: -
D gene: TRBD1
J gene: TRBJ1-1
V gene: TRBV12-3/TRBV12-4
CDR3 length: 16

CDR3 DNA: TGCGCCAGCAGCTTGGGCCCCGCAGGGAGTTCTGGGGCCAACGTCCTGACTTTC
CDR3 protein: CASSLGPAGSSGANVLTF
clone size: few
D gene: -
J gene: TRBJ2-6
V gene: TRBV5-1
CDR3 length: 18

CDR3 DNA: TGCGCCAGCAGCTCCGGGGGGGGCAATGAGCAGTTCTTC
CDR3 protein: CASSSGGGNEQFF
clone size: many
D gene: TRBD2
J gene: TRBJ2-1
V gene: TRBV5-1
CDR3 length: 13

CDR3 DNA: TGTGCCAGCAGTTACTCGGGACTAGCGGGGGTAACCCCGTGCGGAGAGACCCAGTACTTC
CDR3 protein: CASSYSGLAGVTPCGETQYF
clone size: -
D gene: TRBD2
J gene: TRBJ2-5
V gene: TRBV6-7
CDR3 length: 20

CDR3 DNA: TGCGCCAGCAGCAAGACAGGGACAGGTAACTCCTACGAGCAGTACTTC
CDR3 protein: CASSKTGTGNSYEQYF
clone size: many
D gene: TRBD1
J gene: TRBJ2-7
V gene: TRBV4-3
CDR3 length: 16

CDR3 DNA: TGTGCCAGCAGCTCTAGGGGTGGGACTGGGGCCAACGTCCTGACTTTC
CDR3 protein: CASSSRGGTGANVLTF
clone size: -
D gene: -
J gene: TRBJ2-6
V gene: TRBV11-2
CDR3 length: 16

CDR3 DNA: TGTGCCAGCAGCTCCCGTGGGTATGCGGTTACGCAGTATTTT
CDR3 protein: CASSSRGYAVTQYF
clone size: few
D gene: -
J gene: TRBJ2-3
V gene: TRBV7-2
CDR3 length: 14

CDR3 DNA: TGTGCCAGCAGCCCGCCCCAGGGTTCCTCCTACGAGCAGTACTTC
CDR3 protein: CASSPPQGSSYEQYF
clone size: few
D gene: -
J gene: TRBJ2-7
V gene: TRBV28
CDR3 length: 15

CDR3 DNA: TGTGCCAGCACCCAAGGGTGGCAGACTAACTATGGCTACACCTTC
CDR3 protein: CASTQGWQTNYGYTF
clone size: -
D gene: -
J gene: TRBJ1-2
V gene: TRBV6-5
CDR3 length: 15